A selection of T cell receptor beta chains follows, all from one sample in a study of shared clonotypes between healthy human individuals. The repertoire was sequenced with immunoSEQ multiplex PCR; TCRdb's copy has only in-frame clones and lacks some. The table lists over a million clones, roughly 96% of them singletons. The specimen sequenced was naive CD4+ T cells sorted from blood. Receptors were obtained from a man aged 25-40 years in good health. The CDR3 runs from the conserved cysteine through the conserved F or W. The D gene is left open where the match is weak. Not all rows give a size; the values are once, few, many and, for expanded clones, a class.

DNA: TGTGCCACCAGCAGAGAGGCGGCTAGCACAGATACGCAGTATTTT; CDR3: CATSREAASTDTQYF; V: TRBV15; size: NA; J: TRBJ2-3; length: 15; D: NA
DNA: TGCGCCAGCAGCCAAGGGCGGGCAGGTAATGGCTACGAGCAGTACTTC; CDR3: CASSQGRAGNGYEQYF; V: TRBV4-1; size: NA; J: TRBJ2-7; length: 16; D: NA
DNA: TGTGCCAGCAGCCAGGGGGCTGGGACTGAAGCTTTCTTT; CDR3: CASSQGAGTEAFF; V: TRBV7-2; size: NA; J: TRBJ1-1; length: 13; D: TRBD1
DNA: TGTGCCAGCAGCTTGCTTCGGACAGGGGGCGCCCAGCCCCAGCATTTT; CDR3: CASSLLRTGGAQPQHF; V: TRBV5-6; size: NA; J: TRBJ1-5; length: 16; D: TRBD1
DNA: TGTGCTAGCAGCTCCGGGGTTTCCTACAATGAGCAGTTCTTC; CDR3: CASSSGVSYNEQFF; V: TRBV7-7; size: NA; J: TRBJ2-1; length: 14; D: NA
DNA: TGTGCCAGCAGTTTCCCAAGCTCCTACGAGCAGTACTTC; CDR3: CASSFPSSYEQYF; V: TRBV25-1; size: NA; J: TRBJ2-7; length: 13; D: NA
DNA: TGCAGCGTTCTCCTAACCTCGAACTACAATGAGCAGTTCTTC; CDR3: CSVLLTSNYNEQFF; V: TRBV29-1; size: NA; J: TRBJ2-1; length: 14; D: NA
DNA: TGTGCCAGCAGTGGTCAGGGGGCCCTTAGCAATCAGCCCCAGCATTTT; CDR3: CASSGQGALSNQPQHF; V: TRBV2; size: NA; J: TRBJ1-5; length: 16; D: TRBD1
DNA: TGCGCCAGCGCCTCGGACAGGGATGGGGACACCATATATTTT; CDR3: CASASDRDGDTIYF; V: TRBV5-1; size: once; J: TRBJ1-3; length: 14; D: TRBD1
DNA: TGTGCCAGCAGCGAGGGGCCTACTGGTCTAGGGGCCAACGTCCTGACTTTC; CDR3: CASSEGPTGLGANVLTF; V: TRBV9; size: NA; J: TRBJ2-6; length: 17; D: NA
DNA: TGTGCCAGCAACAACGAGGGTCAGCCCCAGCATTTT; CDR3: CASNNEGQPQHF; V: TRBV7-9; size: NA; J: TRBJ1-5; length: 12; D: NA
DNA: TGCAGCGTGGGGGGTGCCGAGCAGTACTTC; CDR3: CSVGGAEQYF; V: TRBV29-1; size: once; J: TRBJ2-7; length: 10; D: NA
DNA: TGTGCCAGCACTGAAGTAGTCAGCGAGCAGTTCTTC; CDR3: CASTEVVSEQFF; V: TRBV2; size: NA; J: TRBJ2-1; length: 12; D: NA
DNA: TGTGCCAGCAGTGAAGTTGGGACAGGGGGAAATGAGCAGTTCTTC; CDR3: CASSEVGTGGNEQFF; V: TRBV2; size: once; J: TRBJ2-1; length: 15; D: TRBD1
DNA: TGTGCCAGCAGCCCTCTCGCGGGAGGAGTGACAGATACGCAGTATTTT; CDR3: CASSPLAGGVTDTQYF; V: TRBV7-2; size: NA; J: TRBJ2-3; length: 16; D: TRBD2
DNA: TGCAGCGTCCCGGGACAGGCGATTTACAATGAGCAGTTCTTC; CDR3: CSVPGQAIYNEQFF; V: TRBV29-1; size: NA; J: TRBJ2-1; length: 14; D: TRBD1
DNA: TGTGCCAGCAGTGAATTAGCTAGCGGGAGGGCCGAGCAGTTCTTC; CDR3: CASSELASGRAEQFF; V: TRBV25-1; size: NA; J: TRBJ2-1; length: 15; D: TRBD2
DNA: TGTGCCAGCTTCGGGACTAGCGGGAGTGGTACCAAAAACATTCAGTACTTC; CDR3: CASFGTSGSGTKNIQYF; V: TRBV7-2; size: NA; J: TRBJ2-4; length: 17; D: TRBD2
DNA: TGCGCCAGCAGTGGACGGGGGACAGGGTCAGATGAGCAGTTCTTC; CDR3: CASSGRGTGSDEQFF; V: TRBV10-1; size: NA; J: TRBJ2-1; length: 15; D: TRBD1
DNA: TGTGCCAGCAGAACAAGGATTAGCAATCAGCCCCAGCATTTT; CDR3: CASRTRISNQPQHF; V: TRBV6-1; size: NA; J: TRBJ1-5; length: 14; D: NA
DNA: TGTGCCAGTAGTATAGGACCAAACACCGGGGAGCTGTTTTTT; CDR3: CASSIGPNTGELFF; V: TRBV19; size: NA; J: TRBJ2-2; length: 14; D: NA
DNA: TGTGCCAGCAGCTTACCAGGGACGCAATCCCTTGGTGAAAAACTGTTTTTT; CDR3: CASSLPGTQSLGEKLFF; V: TRBV5-8; size: NA; J: TRBJ1-4; length: 17; D: NA
DNA: TGTGCCAGCAGCTTTTTTAGCGGGATATACAATGAGCAGTTCTTC; CDR3: CASSFFSGIYNEQFF; V: TRBV7-2; size: NA; J: TRBJ2-1; length: 15; D: TRBD2
DNA: TGTGCCATCAGTGTAACCGGGACTACCCACACAGATACGCAGTATTTT; CDR3: CAISVTGTTHTDTQYF; V: TRBV10-3; size: NA; J: TRBJ2-3; length: 16; D: TRBD2
DNA: TGTGCCAGCAAGGGGACAGGGGGTTACTCTGGAAACACCATATATTTT; CDR3: CASKGTGGYSGNTIYF; V: TRBV11-2; size: NA; J: TRBJ1-3; length: 16; D: TRBD1
DNA: TGCGCCAGCAGCTTGCCCGGGGAGAACACCCAGTACTTC; CDR3: CASSLPGENTQYF; V: TRBV5-1; size: NA; J: TRBJ2-5; length: 13; D: NA
DNA: TGCAGCGCCACGAGCAGGCCGAAGGGGAACACCGGGGAGCTGTTTTTT; CDR3: CSATSRPKGNTGELFF; V: TRBV29-1; size: NA; J: TRBJ2-2; length: 16; D: NA
DNA: TGTGCCAGCAGCCCACCGCAAGTCTCCTACAATGAGCAGTTCTTC; CDR3: CASSPPQVSYNEQFF; V: TRBV11-2; size: NA; J: TRBJ2-1; length: 15; D: NA
DNA: TGTGCCACGACTAGCGGAGGGAGAGGGGAGCAGTTCTTC; CDR3: CATTSGGRGEQFF; V: TRBV27; size: NA; J: TRBJ2-1; length: 13; D: TRBD2
DNA: TGTGCCAGCAGTGAAGCAAGGCTAGGGGAGCAGTACTTC; CDR3: CASSEARLGEQYF; V: TRBV2; size: once; J: TRBJ2-7; length: 13; D: NA
DNA: TGTGCCAGCAGTTCGGAGGGGGCAGGGGCCAACGTCCTGACTTTC; CDR3: CASSSEGAGANVLTF; V: TRBV28; size: NA; J: TRBJ2-6; length: 15; D: NA
DNA: TGTGCCAGCAGCTTGACCGGCTCCTACGAGCAGTACTTC; CDR3: CASSLTGSYEQYF; V: TRBV5-5; size: NA; J: TRBJ2-7; length: 13; D: NA
DNA: TGTGCCAGCAGCCCTATGGGAGGGCAGCTCCCCTACAATGAGCAGTTCTTC; CDR3: CASSPMGGQLPYNEQFF; V: TRBV5-4; size: NA; J: TRBJ2-1; length: 17; D: TRBD2
DNA: TGTGCCAGCACCCAACCCAACACTGAAGCTTTCTTT; CDR3: CASTQPNTEAFF; V: TRBV28; size: NA; J: TRBJ1-1; length: 12; D: NA
DNA: TGTGCCAGCAGCTTAGCTCCGCCCCCCCACGAGCAGTACTTC; CDR3: CASSLAPPPHEQYF; V: TRBV7-9; size: NA; J: TRBJ2-7; length: 14; D: NA
DNA: TGTGCCATCAGTGAGGAACAGGGGGGGACAGATACGCAGTATTTT; CDR3: CAISEEQGGTDTQYF; V: TRBV10-3; size: NA; J: TRBJ2-3; length: 15; D: NA
DNA: TGTGCCAGCCAGGGGGCAGACGGGGCAAATGAGCAGTTCTTC; CDR3: CASQGADGANEQFF; V: TRBV18; size: NA; J: TRBJ2-1; length: 14; D: TRBD1
DNA: TGTGCCAGTAGTCCCCGACAGGCCGAATTCAATCAGCCCCAGCATTTT; CDR3: CASSPRQAEFNQPQHF; V: TRBV19; size: few; J: TRBJ1-5; length: 16; D: NA
DNA: TGTGCCAGCAGCTTAGGTCCCGGGGAGCTGTTTTTT; CDR3: CASSLGPGELFF; V: TRBV7-3; size: NA; J: TRBJ2-2; length: 12; D: NA
DNA: TGTGCCAGCAGGGGTGGGGTCAATGAGCAGTTCTTC; CDR3: CASRGGVNEQFF; V: TRBV28; size: NA; J: TRBJ2-1; length: 12; D: NA
DNA: TGTGCCAGCAGTTTCGGAGGGACCTCCTACGAGCAGTACTTC; CDR3: CASSFGGTSYEQYF; V: TRBV27; size: NA; J: TRBJ2-7; length: 14; D: NA
DNA: TGTGCCAGCTCACTACTACTCGGACAGGCTGGAAACACCATATATTTT; CDR3: CASSLLLGQAGNTIYF; V: TRBV18; size: NA; J: TRBJ1-3; length: 16; D: TRBD1
DNA: TGTGCCAGCAGCGCTGGACTAGCGGGAGGGCGAGATACGCAGTATTTT; CDR3: CASSAGLAGGRDTQYF; V: TRBV25-1; size: NA; J: TRBJ2-3; length: 16; D: TRBD2
DNA: TGTGCCAGCACCATGACAGGGGGCAGGGTCAATGAGCAGTTCTTC; CDR3: CASTMTGGRVNEQFF; V: TRBV6-1; size: NA; J: TRBJ2-1; length: 15; D: TRBD1
DNA: TGTGCCAGCAGCTTAAGCGGACTAGCTGGAACGCAGTATTTT; CDR3: CASSLSGLAGTQYF; V: TRBV7-3; size: NA; J: TRBJ2-3; length: 14; D: TRBD2
DNA: TGTGCCAGCAGTCTATCAGGGGTGCCAGATACGCAGTATTTT; CDR3: CASSLSGVPDTQYF; V: TRBV27; size: NA; J: TRBJ2-3; length: 14; D: NA
DNA: TGTGCCAGCAGCTTAGTACCCCGGGGGAGGGCCGAAAAACTGTTTTTT; CDR3: CASSLVPRGRAEKLFF; V: TRBV7-2; size: NA; J: TRBJ1-4; length: 16; D: NA
DNA: TGTGCCAGCAGTTTCAGCCCAGGGGCCCACACCGGGGAGCTGTTTTTT; CDR3: CASSFSPGAHTGELFF; V: TRBV28; size: NA; J: TRBJ2-2; length: 16; D: NA
DNA: TGTGCCAGCACTGCCACGACCCTCACCGGGGAGCTGTTTTTT; CDR3: CASTATTLTGELFF; V: TRBV6-1; size: once; J: TRBJ2-2; length: 14; D: NA
DNA: TGTGCCAGCAGAAAACCGGGACTTCACACCGGGGAGCTGTTTTTT; CDR3: CASRKPGLHTGELFF; V: TRBV11-2; size: NA; J: TRBJ2-2; length: 15; D: NA
DNA: TGTGCCAGCAGAGTTAGCGGAACCCAAGAGACCCAGTACTTC; CDR3: CASRVSGTQETQYF; V: TRBV5-5; size: NA; J: TRBJ2-5; length: 14; D: NA
DNA: TGTGCCAGCAGCTTAGAAGGGGTGGGGGCCTACGAGCAGTACTTC; CDR3: CASSLEGVGAYEQYF; V: TRBV7-8; size: NA; J: TRBJ2-7; length: 15; D: NA
DNA: TGTGCCAGCAGCTTATCCCTTACAAGGCTGCCGGGAGGGTTGGATACGCAGTATTTT; CDR3: CASSLSLTRLPGGLDTQYF; V: TRBV5-6; size: NA; J: TRBJ2-3; length: 19; D: TRBD2
DNA: TGTGCCAGCAGCCTCGCAGGGAGAGGCTACACCTTC; CDR3: CASSLAGRGYTF; V: TRBV6-5; size: NA; J: TRBJ1-2; length: 12; D: NA
DNA: TGCGCCAGCAGCTTAGACAATAAGAATGAGCAGTTCTTC; CDR3: CASSLDNKNEQFF; V: TRBV5-1; size: NA; J: TRBJ2-1; length: 13; D: NA
DNA: TGCGCCAGCAGCACGGGACAGGGGGACACCGGGGAGCTGTTTTTT; CDR3: CASSTGQGDTGELFF; V: TRBV5-1; size: NA; J: TRBJ2-2; length: 15; D: TRBD1
DNA: TGTGCCAGCAGCTTATGGGCCGGAGCAAACGAAAAACTGTTTTTT; CDR3: CASSLWAGANEKLFF; V: TRBV11-2; size: NA; J: TRBJ1-4; length: 15; D: NA
DNA: TGCGCCAGCAGCCAAGCTGGGCGGGAGCGCATGGGGGATACGCAGTATTTT; CDR3: CASSQAGRERMGDTQYF; V: TRBV4-1; size: NA; J: TRBJ2-3; length: 17; D: TRBD2